This T cell receptor beta chain is from a study of blood T cell repertoires in COVID-19. On the study more broadly: The origin of the acute and convalescent COVID-19 samples was the United States, Italy and Spain. The analysed material was cDNA or gDNA that came from T cells, B-cell-depleted T cells, or PBMCs.

Adults between roughly 18 and 95 years of age took part from 20 to 25 US areas. Sequencing used immunoSEQ multiplex PCR; TCRdb keeps in-frame clones, though not all of them. The repertoire holds about 260,000 clones, with about 90% as singletons. V dropped 3 bases and J dropped 6 bases, with 11 bases sitting between them. Germline CDR1 PRHDT, CDR2 FYEKMQ (reference sequence). CDR3 length: 13 residues. This chain joins TRBV13 and TRBJ1-2, with D uncertain. This sequence originates from a woman aged 25 to 39 with acute COVID-19. Sequencing was done on a sample of PBMCs or T cells enriched from blood (not recorded which). The CDR3 sequence is CASSFGGLNGYTF. The CDR3 nucleotides are TGTGCCAGCAGCTTTGGAGGTTTGAATGGCTACACCTTC. Supplemented by reference TRBV13 and TRBJ1-2, the full variable domain reads AAGVIQSPRHLIKEKRETATLKCYPIPRHDTVYWYQQGPGQDPQFLISFYEKMQSDKGSIPDRFSAQQFSDYHSELNMSSLELGDSALYFCASSFGGLNGYTFGSGTRLTVV.